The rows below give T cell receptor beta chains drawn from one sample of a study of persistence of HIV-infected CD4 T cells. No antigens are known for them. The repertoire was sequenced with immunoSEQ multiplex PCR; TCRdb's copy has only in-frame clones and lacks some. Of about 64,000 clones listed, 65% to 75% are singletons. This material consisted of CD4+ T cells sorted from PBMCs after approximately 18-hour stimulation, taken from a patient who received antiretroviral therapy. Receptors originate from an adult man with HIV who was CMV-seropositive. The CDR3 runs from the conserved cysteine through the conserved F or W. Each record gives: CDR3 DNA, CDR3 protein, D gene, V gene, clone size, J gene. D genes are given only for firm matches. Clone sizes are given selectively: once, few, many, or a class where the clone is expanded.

TGTGCCAGCAGCTTAAATACCGGACTAGTCAAGAATGAGCAGTTCTTC,CASSLNTGLVKNEQFF,TRBD2,TRBV7-6,.,TRBJ2-1
TGTGCCAGCAGCCCGTCGGTAGGGGTTAATGAAAAACTGTTTTTT,CASSPSVGVNEKLFF,.,TRBV7-9,.,TRBJ1-4
TGTGCCAGCAGCCGACTTGGGGCGAAGAACACCGGGGAGCTGTTTTTT,CASSRLGAKNTGELFF,.,TRBV3-1/TRBV3-2,many,TRBJ2-2
TGTGCCAGCAGTGAAACGGTTAGCAATCAGCCCCAGCATTTT,CASSETVSNQPQHF,.,TRBV2,.,TRBJ1-5
TGTGCCAGTAGCGCCGCGCGGGGGGCTGAGGAGACCCAGTACTTC,CASSAARGAEETQYF,TRBD2,TRBV19,.,TRBJ2-5
TGTGCCAGCAGTGATACCGGGACAGGGAACTACAATGAGCAGTTCTTC,CASSDTGTGNYNEQFF,TRBD1,TRBV28,.,TRBJ2-1
TGTGCCAGCAGTTCTCAAATCACCTCCTACAATGAGCAGTTCTTC,CASSSQITSYNEQFF,.,TRBV2,.,TRBJ2-1
TGTGCCAGCAGGCAAGGGGGTTCGGCAGATACGCAGTATTTT,CASRQGGSADTQYF,.,TRBV4-2,.,TRBJ2-3
TGCGCCAGCAGCTATGGTGGGGGATTTAACACTGAAGCTTTCTTT,CASSYGGGFNTEAFF,.,TRBV5-1,.,TRBJ1-1
TGTGCCAGCAGTCGGGGGGACCGCTCGAGCAATCAGCCCCAGCATTTT,CASSRGDRSSNQPQHF,.,TRBV27,.,TRBJ1-5
TGCGCCAGCAGCCAAGAAAGTAAGGGGGTTGTGAGCAATCAGCCCCAGCATTTT,CASSQESKGVVSNQPQHF,.,TRBV4-1,.,TRBJ1-5
TGTGCCAGCAGCCCCGAATCCTACGAGCAGTACTTC,CASSPESYEQYF,.,TRBV7-9,.,TRBJ2-7
TGTGCCAGCAGCCCAAAGGCGAATTCACCCCTCCACTTT,CASSPKANSPLHF,.,TRBV7-3,.,TRBJ1-6
TGTGCCAGCTCACCACAGGAACAGGGAGTCTCTGGGGCCAACGTCCTGACTTTC,CASSPQEQGVSGANVLTF,.,TRBV18,.,TRBJ2-6
TGTGCCAGCAGCTTGGCCAACCCTAGCACAGATACGCAGTATTTT,CASSLANPSTDTQYF,.,TRBV5-4,.,TRBJ2-3
TGTGCCAGCTCACCTGATATGTATCAGCCCCAGCATTTT,CASSPDMYQPQHF,.,TRBV18,.,TRBJ1-5
TGCAGTGCTAGGGGGGACACTGAAGCTTTCTTT,CSARGDTEAFF,.,TRBV20-1,few,TRBJ1-1